This T cell receptor (beta chain) emerged from a study of cytomegalovirus exposure and HLA in healthy donors. About the study: Of the donors genotyped, about 390 in all, about 82% fell in the Caucasian-associated ancestry cluster.

Trimming took 2 bases from V and 0 from J, leaving 6 bases between them. Germline V CDR1 and CDR2: SGHTA, FQGNSA. This CDR3 is 14 amino acids long. The study, taken as a whole, reports: Within an earlier analysis, most TCR beta V segments proved productive either about 90% or about 30% of the time. An analysis was carried out at a later point. It showed that HLA-associated TCR beta chains were more clonally expanded than equally common non-associated chains. It emerged from a later analysis that several of the most significant clusters appeared to be linked to common viral pathogens.

The PCR employed 60 Vbeta primers together with 13 Jbeta primers. Generated by immunoSEQ multiplex PCR, the TCRdb table keeps only in-frame clones and is missing some. Altogether roughly 45,000 clones are present, 70% to 80% being singletons, with the ten largest covering roughly 1.5%. As concerns this clone: The antigen remains undetermined.

This chain connects TRBV7-2 to TRBJ2-3; D uncertain. The sequenced sample consisted of PBMCs. The sequence came from a man younger than 40 in good health and CMV-seronegative. As DNA, the CDR3 is TGTGCCAGCAGCTTAATGGCTAGCACAGATACGCAGTATTTT. Translated: CASSLMASTDTQYF.